The text below deals with one T cell receptor (beta chain). The whole isolated RNA underwent reverse transcription, so sequencing captured expressed TCRB transcripts. Clones were read by immunoSEQ multiplex PCR, and TCRdb kept only the in-frame ones, dropping some. The sample includes roughly 450,000 clones, about an eighth of them seen just once. V lost 6 bases to trimming and J lost 4 bases; unmatched junction nucleotides: 4. The CDR3 contains 14 residues. Germline loops: CDR1 SNHLY, CDR2 FYNNEI. Markers CD45RO/CCR7/CD25/CD127/CD95/CD27 served to sort CD4+ naive, central memory, regulatory and stem cell-like memory cells. These data come from a study of beta chain features in type 1 diabetes.

The TCR originated in a woman in her late teens or twenties in good health. The rearrangement uses TRBV2 and TRBJ2-7; TRBD2 matches at 12 bases. Sequencing was carried out using naive CD4+ T cells from blood. CDR3 DNA sequence: TGTGCCAGCAGGCTAGCGGGAGGGCCTTACGAGCAGTACTTC. Translated: CASRLAGGPYEQYF.